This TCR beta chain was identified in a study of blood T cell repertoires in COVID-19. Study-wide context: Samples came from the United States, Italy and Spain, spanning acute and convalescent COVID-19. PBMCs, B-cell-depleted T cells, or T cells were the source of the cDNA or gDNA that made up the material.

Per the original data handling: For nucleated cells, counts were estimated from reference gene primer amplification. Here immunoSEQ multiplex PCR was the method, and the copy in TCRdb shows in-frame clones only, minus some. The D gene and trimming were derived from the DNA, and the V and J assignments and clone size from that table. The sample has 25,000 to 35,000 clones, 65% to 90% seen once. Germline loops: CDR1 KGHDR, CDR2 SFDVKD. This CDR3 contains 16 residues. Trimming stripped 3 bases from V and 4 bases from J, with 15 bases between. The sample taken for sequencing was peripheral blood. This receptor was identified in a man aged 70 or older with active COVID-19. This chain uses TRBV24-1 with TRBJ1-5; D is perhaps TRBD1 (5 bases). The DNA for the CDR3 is TGTGCCACCAGTGATGGGGGGAGGGGTTCAAATCAGCCCCAGCATTTT. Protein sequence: CATSDGGRGSNQPQHF.